This T cell receptor beta chain was found in a study of regulatory T cells in long-lasting Graves disease. Study-wide findings and caveats: Persistent Graves' disease cases displayed lower TCR diversity than newly diagnosed ones. Preferential use of TRBV28, TRBJ1-2 and TRBJ2-5 was seen in persistent disease. Sample size, which was small, may have reduced accuracy.

Described time point: newly diagnosed GD, antithyroid drugs for less than 3 months. Construction of the TCR library relied on RNA isolated from PBMCs. Peripheral blood, about 10 milliliters of it, was drawn into EDTA tubes. Sequencing libraries for TCR beta were prepared with iRepertoire HTBI primers and Arm-PCR of CDR3 regions. TCRdb re-derived calls from the multiplex PCR reads in MiXCR, one entry per CDR3 protein. The data hold fewer than 350,000 distinct CDR3 sequences, with over 15% observed a single time. This clonotype appeared many times. Its antigen is currently unknown. Trimming cost V 3 bases and J 7 bases; bases outside gene matches: 1. CDR1 is MNHEY and CDR2 is SMNVEV in the germline V gene (reference sequence). The CDR3 spans 13 residues.

The source of this sequence is a female donor with Graves disease. The chain employs TRBV27 and TRBJ2-5, with 11 bases lining up with TRBD2. The source was peripheral blood mononuclear cells (PBMCs), collected at new diagnosis, from a patient treated with antithyroid drugs. CDR3 sequence: CASSFLAGGTQYF. CDR3 in DNA: TGTGCCAGCAGTTTTCTAGCGGGGGGGACCCAGTACTTC.